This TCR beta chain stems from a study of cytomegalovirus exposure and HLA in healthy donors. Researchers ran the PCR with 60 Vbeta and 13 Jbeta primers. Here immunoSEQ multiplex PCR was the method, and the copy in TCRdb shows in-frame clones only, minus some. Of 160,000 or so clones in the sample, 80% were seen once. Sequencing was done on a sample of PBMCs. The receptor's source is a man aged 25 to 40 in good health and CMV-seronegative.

The CDR3 DNA reads TGTGCCAGCAGTTTCGGTCAGCCCCAGCATTTT. Translating it yields CASSFGQPQHF. This sequence joins TRBV28 and TRBJ1-5; D not resolved. Germline CDR1 is MDHEN and CDR2 is SYDVKM. The V gene lost 3 bases and the J gene lost 6 bases, with 3 bases spanning the gap. The CDR3 has 11 residues. Using reference TRBV28 and TRBJ1-5 for the parts outside the CDR3, the full variable domain is DVKVTQSSRYLVKRTGEKVFLECVQDMDHENMFWYRQDPGLGLRLIYFSYDVKMKEKGDIPEGYSVSREKKERFSLILESASTNQTSMYLCASSFGQPQHFGDGTRLSIL.